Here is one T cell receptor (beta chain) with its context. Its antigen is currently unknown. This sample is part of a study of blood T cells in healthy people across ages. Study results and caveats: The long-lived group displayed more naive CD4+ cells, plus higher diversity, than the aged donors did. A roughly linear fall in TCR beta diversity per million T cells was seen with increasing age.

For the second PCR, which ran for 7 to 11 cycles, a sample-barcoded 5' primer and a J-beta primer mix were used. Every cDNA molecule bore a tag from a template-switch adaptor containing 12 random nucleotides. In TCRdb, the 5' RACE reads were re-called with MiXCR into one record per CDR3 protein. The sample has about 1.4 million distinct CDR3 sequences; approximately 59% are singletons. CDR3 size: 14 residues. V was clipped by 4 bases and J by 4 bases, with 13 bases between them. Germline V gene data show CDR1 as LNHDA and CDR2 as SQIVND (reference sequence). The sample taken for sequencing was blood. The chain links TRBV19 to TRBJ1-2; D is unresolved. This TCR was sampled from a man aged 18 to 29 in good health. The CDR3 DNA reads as TGTGCCAGTAGTACCTGGGATACGGGCTATGGCTACACCTTC. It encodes CASSTWDTGYGYTF.